These 10 T cell receptor beta chains share one sample of origin, sequenced in a study of blood T cell repertoires in COVID-19. Here immunoSEQ multiplex PCR was the method, and the copy in TCRdb shows in-frame clones only, minus some. The top ten hold less than 6.5% of the sample, which has 300,000 to 350,000 clones, over 80% seen once. Sequenced material: PBMCs or T cells enriched from blood (not recorded which). The receptor source for this set is a man aged 25 to 40 who had recovered from COVID-19.

The genes are TRBV12-3 or TRBV12-4 and TRBJ2-2, with D possibly TRBD2 on 6 matching bases. CDR3 size: 13 residues. V lost 8 bases and J lost 5, with 12 bases in between. CDR3 nucleotide sequence: TGTGCCAGCGTCCTGGGGGGTACCGGGGAGCTGTTTTTT. It is translated as CASVLGGTGELFF.

The chain joins TRBV5-1 to TRBJ1-2; 8 nucleotides line up with TRBD1. Germline loops: CDR1 SGHRS, CDR2 YFSETQ. Trimming took 4 bases from V and 4 from J; bases not matched to a gene: 6. CDR3 size: 14 residues. In DNA, the CDR3 is TGCGCCAGCAGCCCAGGGGGCGTGAGCTATGGCTACACCTTC. The encoded protein is CASSPGGVSYGYTF.

The CDR3 DNA reads TGTGCCAGTAGTATCGTTCAGGGAATGGGAAAACTGTTTTTT. Its translation is CASSIVQGMGKLFF. The chain is built from TRBV19 and TRBJ1-4; TRBD1 is a possible D gene (5 bases). Looked up from germline, CDR1 is LNHDA and CDR2 is SQIVND (reference sequence). The CDR3 sequence is 14 residues long. The V gene lost 3 bases and the J gene lost 10 bases, with 15 bases spanning the gap.

This chain links TRBV10-1 with TRBJ2-5, with 8 bases that match TRBD2. The CDR3 is 13 residues long. The J segment lost 5 bases and the V segment lost 6 bases, leaving 5 bases of the junction unmatched. Germline V gene data show CDR1 as WNHNN and CDR2 as SYGVQD (reference sequence). CDR3 bases: TGCGCCAGCAGACTAGCGGCAGGGGAGACCCAGTACTTC. This translates into CASRLAAGETQYF.

This chain connects TRBV7-9 to TRBJ2-7, with TRBD1 matching 9 bases. This CDR3 comprises 15 residues. V trimming: 10 bases; J trimming: 3 bases; junction bases outside the gene matches: 13. In germline, CDR1 is SEHNR, CDR2 FQNEAQ (reference sequence). As DNA, the CDR3 is TGTGCCACCCAACCTCCGGGACAGGGATACTACGAGCAGTACTTC. Translating it yields CATQPPGQGYYEQYF.

The chain carries TRBV18 and TRBJ2-1, with D possibly being TRBD1 (6 bases). The CDR3 has 17 amino acids. V lost 0 bases and J lost 4, with 16 bases in between. The germline CDR1 and CDR2 sequences are KGHSH and LQKENI. CDR3: CASSPPRQALTYNEQFF. The CDR3, as DNA: TGTGCCAGCTCACCACCCCGACAGGCCCTAACATACAATGAGCAGTTCTTC.

This chain joins TRBV18 and TRBJ1-3, with D uncertain. CDR1 KGHSH and CDR2 LQKENI come from the germline V gene. V was trimmed by 0 bases and J by 2 bases, leaving 5 bases between them. The CDR3 is made up of 14 amino acids. The CDR3 spells CASSPPPAGNTIYF. The DNA for the CDR3 is TGTGCCAGCTCACCACCCCCAGCTGGAAACACCATATATTTT. The full variable domain, its missing parts supplied by reference TRBV18 and TRBJ1-3, is NAGVMQNPRHLVRRRGQEARLRCSPMKGHSHVYWYRQLPEEGLKFMVYLQKENIIDESGMPKERFSAEFPKEGPSILRIQQVVRGDSAAYFCASSPPPAGNTIYFGEGSWLTVV.

The rearrangement joins TRBV5-1 to TRBJ2-1, with 14 bases fitting TRBD2. Germline CDR1 SGHRS, CDR2 YFSETQ. Germline trimming cut 1 base from V and 10 bases from J; bases unmatched to any gene: 7. This CDR3 has 16 residues. Here the CDR3 DNA reads TGCGCCAGCAGCTTGAAAGGACTAGCGGGGGGTAGCGAGCAGTTCTTC. Translating it yields CASSLKGLAGGSEQFF.

The CDR3 loop reads CASSLGSGGTDTQYF. Here the CDR3 DNA reads TGTGCCAGCAGTTTAGGTTCGGGGGGAACAGATACGCAGTATTTT. The V gene is TRBV28, the J gene TRBJ2-3; 7 bases map to TRBD2. V lost 2 bases to trimming and J lost 3 bases; unmatched junction nucleotides: 5. Germline values: CDR1 MDHEN, CDR2 SYDVKM. The CDR3 is made up of 15 amino acids.

The rearrangement links TRBV24-1 to TRBJ2-7; weak D call: TRBD2 (5 bases). V lost 1 base and J 6 bases, leaving 6 bases between the germline ends. The CDR3 extends over 12 amino acids. Germline V gene lookup returns CDR1 KGHDR and CDR2 SFDVKD. DNA for the CDR3: TGTGCCACCAGTGATTTAGGAGGCGAGCAGTACTTC. It is translated as CATSDLGGEQYF.